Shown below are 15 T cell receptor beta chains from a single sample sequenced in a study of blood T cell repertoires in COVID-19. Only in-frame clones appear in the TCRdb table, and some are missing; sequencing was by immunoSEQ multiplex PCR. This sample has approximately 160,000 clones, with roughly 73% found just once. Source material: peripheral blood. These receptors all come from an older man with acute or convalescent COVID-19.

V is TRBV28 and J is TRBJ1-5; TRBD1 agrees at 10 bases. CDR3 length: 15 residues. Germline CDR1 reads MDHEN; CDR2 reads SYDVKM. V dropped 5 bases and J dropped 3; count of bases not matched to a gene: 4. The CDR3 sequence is CASSRTGGINQPQHF. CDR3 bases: TGTGCCAGCAGTCGGACAGGGGGGATCAATCAGCCCCAGCATTTT. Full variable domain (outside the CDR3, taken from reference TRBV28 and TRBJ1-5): DVKVTQSSRYLVKRTGEKVFLECVQDMDHENMFWYRQDPGLGLRLIYFSYDVKMKEKGDIPEGYSVSREKKERFSLILESASTNQTSMYLCASSRTGGINQPQHFGDGTRLSIL.

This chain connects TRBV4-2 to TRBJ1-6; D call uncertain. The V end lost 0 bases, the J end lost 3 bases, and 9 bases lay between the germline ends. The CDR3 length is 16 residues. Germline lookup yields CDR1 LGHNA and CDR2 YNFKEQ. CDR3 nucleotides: TGTGCCAGCAGCCAAGAGATACAGATCTATAATTCACCCCTCCACTTT. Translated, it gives CASSQEIQIYNSPLHF.

CDR3 nucleotide sequence: TGTGCCAGCAGTCCCCGGGACTTCAGTAGGGGCTCGTATTTT. Protein product: CASSPRDFSRGSYF. The chain links TRBV27 to TRBJ2-3; D perhaps matches TRBD2 (6 bases). CDR1 and CDR2 (germline): MNHEY, SMNVEV (reference sequence). The CDR3 spans 14 residues. V was cut by 5 bases and J by 14 bases, with 23 bases left in between.

The CDR3 coding sequence is TGTGCCAGTAGTATCTCGACAGTTTGGCCCTACAATGAGCAGTTCTTC. Protein sequence: CASSISTVWPYNEQFF. The J gene is TRBJ2-1, the V gene TRBV19; D might be TRBD1 (5 bases). From germline, CDR1 is LNHDA and CDR2 SQIVND (reference sequence). This CDR3 spans 16 amino acids. Deletions cut 3 bases from V and 2 bases from J, with 14 bases between. The variable domain in full, with the rest retrieved from reference TRBV19 and TRBJ2-1, is DGGITQSPKYLFRKEGQNVTLSCEQNLNHDAMYWYRQDPGQGLRLIYYSQIVNDFQKGDIAEGYSVSREKKESFPLTVTSAQKNPTAFYLCASSISTVWPYNEQFFGPGTRLTVL.

In DNA form, the CDR3 reads TGCAGCGGCTCGACTAGCACAGATACGCAGTATTTT. Its translation is CSGSTSTDTQYF. V is TRBV29-1 and J is TRBJ2-3, with D unclear. The CDR3 consists of 12 residues. Trimming removed 7 bases at V and 0 bases at J, with 8 bases between. Germline V gene lookup returns CDR1 SQVTM and CDR2 ANQGSEA.

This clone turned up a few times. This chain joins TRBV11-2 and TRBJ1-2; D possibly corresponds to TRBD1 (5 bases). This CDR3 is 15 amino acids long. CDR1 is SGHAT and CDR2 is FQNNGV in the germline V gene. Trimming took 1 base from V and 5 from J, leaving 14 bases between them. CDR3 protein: CASSLGGGRSYGYTF. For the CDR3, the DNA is TGTGCCAGCAGCTTAGGGGGCGGCAGATCTTATGGCTACACCTTC.

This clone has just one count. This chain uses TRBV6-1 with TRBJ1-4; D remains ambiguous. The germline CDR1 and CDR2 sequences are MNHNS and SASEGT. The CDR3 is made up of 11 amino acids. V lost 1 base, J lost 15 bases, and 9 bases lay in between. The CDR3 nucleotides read TGTGCCAGCAGTGAAGACAGATGGGTGTTTTTT. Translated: CASSEDRWVFF.

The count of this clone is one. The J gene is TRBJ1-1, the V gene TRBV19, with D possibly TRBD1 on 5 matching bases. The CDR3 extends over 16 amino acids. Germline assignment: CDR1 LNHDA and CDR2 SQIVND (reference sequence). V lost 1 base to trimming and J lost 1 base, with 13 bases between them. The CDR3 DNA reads TGTGCCAGTAGTATAGGGGAGGGGAGAAAGAACACTGAAGCTTTCTTT. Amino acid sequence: CASSIGEGRKNTEAFF.

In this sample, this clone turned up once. The CDR3 DNA follows: TGTGCCAGCAGCCCAGCCGGGGTTAGCTCCTACAATGAGCAGTTCTTC. This sequence encodes CASSPAGVSSYNEQFF. The rearrangement uses TRBV7-8 and TRBJ2-1; TRBD2 might be the D (5 bases). The CDR3 extends over 16 amino acids. Germline loops: CDR1 SGHVS, CDR2 FQNEAQ. V shed 5 bases and J shed 0 bases, with 14 bases lying between them.

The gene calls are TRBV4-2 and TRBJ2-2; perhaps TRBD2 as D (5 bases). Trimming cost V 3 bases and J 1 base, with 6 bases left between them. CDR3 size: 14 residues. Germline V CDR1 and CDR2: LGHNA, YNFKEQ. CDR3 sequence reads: CASSHSVNTGELFF. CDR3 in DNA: TGTGCCAGCAGCCATAGCGTGAACACCGGGGAGCTGTTTTTT.

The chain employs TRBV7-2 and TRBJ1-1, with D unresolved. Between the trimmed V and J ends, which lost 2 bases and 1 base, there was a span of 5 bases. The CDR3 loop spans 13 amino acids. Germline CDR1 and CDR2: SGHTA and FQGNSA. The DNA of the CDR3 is TGTGCCAGCAGCTTAAGAGAGAACACTGAAGCTTTCTTT. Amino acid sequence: CASSLRENTEAFF.

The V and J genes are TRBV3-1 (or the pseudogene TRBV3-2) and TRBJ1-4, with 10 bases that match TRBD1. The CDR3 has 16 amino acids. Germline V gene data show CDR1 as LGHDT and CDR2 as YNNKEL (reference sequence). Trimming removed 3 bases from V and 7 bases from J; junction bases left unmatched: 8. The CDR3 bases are TGTGCCAGCAGCCAGCACGACAGGGGGCTTGGTGAAAAACTGTTTTTT. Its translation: CASSQHDRGLGEKLFF.

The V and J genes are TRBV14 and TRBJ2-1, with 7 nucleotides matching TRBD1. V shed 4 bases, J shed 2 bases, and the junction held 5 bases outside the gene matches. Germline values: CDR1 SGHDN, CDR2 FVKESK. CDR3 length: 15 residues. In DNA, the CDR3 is TGTGCCAGCAGCCGCTCCGGGACAGCCTACAATGAGCAGTTCTTC. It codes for CASSRSGTAYNEQFF.

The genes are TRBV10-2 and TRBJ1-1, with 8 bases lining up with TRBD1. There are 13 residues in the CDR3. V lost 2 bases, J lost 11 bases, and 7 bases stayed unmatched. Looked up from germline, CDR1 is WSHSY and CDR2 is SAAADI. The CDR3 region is CASSEPGQGRAFF. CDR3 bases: TGCGCCAGCAGTGAGCCCGGACAGGGTCGGGCTTTCTTT.

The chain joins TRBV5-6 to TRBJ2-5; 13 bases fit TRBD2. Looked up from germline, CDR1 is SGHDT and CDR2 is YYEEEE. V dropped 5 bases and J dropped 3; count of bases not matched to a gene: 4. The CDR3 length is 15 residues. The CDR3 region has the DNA TGTGCCAGCAGTGACGGACTAGCGGGAGAAGAGACCCAGTACTTC. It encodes CASSDGLAGEETQYF.